The entry below describes one T cell receptor beta chain. A read error may explain this, as a much larger clone is one base away. These data originate in a study of tumor and adjacent non-tumor tissue in lung cancer. With V trimmed by 3 bases and J by 5 bases, 9 bases remained unmatched. CDR3 length: 15 residues. From germline, CDR1 is SGHRS and CDR2 YFSETQ. No cell sorting was done before RNA was extracted from the tissue. This non-tumor lung sample came from over 3 cm beyond the tumor edge. A modified ARM-PCR protocol with three rounds of nested PCR amplified TCRbeta. TCRdb processed the multiplex PCR reads anew with MiXCR; each CDR3 protein has one entry. The sample lists around 40,000 distinct CDR3 sequences, roughly 60% occurring once.

This TCR was sampled from a man over 45 with non-small cell lung cancer. V gene TRBV5-1 combines with J gene TRBJ2-3; TRBD1 aligns across 7 bases. The sequencing sample was made of distant non-tumor lung tissue. CDR3 in amino acids: CASSSGQSLIDTQYF. CDR3 bases: TGCGCCAGCAGCTCGGGACAGTCTTTGATAGATACGCAGTATTTT.